This TCR beta chain was profiled in a study of OX40 agonist ivuxolimab in advanced cancers. Study summary: Mean age around 64 years, range about 20 to 90; 82.7% male. General study findings and limits: More expanded clones were found, on average, in CD8+ than in CD4+ T cells. Among the nonresponders, some also had low normalized T-cell clonal expansion.

Of note for this clone: The antigen is not known.

A history of autoimmune disease or systemic immunosuppression excluded patients. TCRdb's table, derived via immunoSEQ multiplex PCR, lists solely in-frame clones and lacks some. Of around 78,000 clones listed, more than 65% are singletons. The CDR3 length is 14 residues. CDR1 and CDR2 (germline): LGHNT, FRNRAP. V lost 4 bases to trimming and J lost 6 bases; unmatched junction nucleotides: 4. The genes are TRBV12-5 and TRBJ1-5, with TRBD1 identical over 9 bases. The material was CD4+ or CD8+ T cells sorted from blood, obtained in a trial of the OX40 agonist ivuxolimab. This TCR derives from an adult with an advanced solid tumor such as melanoma, head and neck, liver or kidney cancer. The chain's CDR3 is CASGWTGDAQPQHF. The CDR3, as DNA: TGTGCTAGTGGTTGGACAGGGGATGCTCAGCCCCAGCATTTT.